The next 21 T cell receptor beta chains were all read from a single sample in a study of beta chain features in type 1 diabetes. Expressed TCRB transcripts got sequenced, as all isolated RNA was reverse transcribed. Some clones are missing from TCRdb's copy, which holds only in-frame ones; the method was immunoSEQ multiplex PCR. The sample carries under 400,000 clones, around 19% recorded once. The sequenced sample was naive CD4+ T cells from blood. The receptor set was obtained from a woman aged 18-35 years in good health.

The CDR3 reads CASTLDSNGYTF. DNA for the CDR3: TGTGCCAGCACCCTGGACAGCAATGGCTACACCTTC. The gene calls are TRBV5-4 and TRBJ1-2; D is possibly TRBD1 (6 bases). Deletions cut 6 bases from V and 6 bases from J, with 12 bases between. The CDR3 is 12 residues long. Germline V lookup: CDR1 SGHNT, CDR2 YYREEE (reference sequence).

This chain links TRBV5-1 with TRBJ2-7, with 7 positions matching TRBD2. The germline V gene has CDR1 SGHRS and CDR2 YFSETQ. The CDR3 is 15 residues long. After removal of 0 bases from V and 4 bases from J, the junction contained 7 bases not matched to a gene. CDR3 amino acids: CASSLEAGERYEQYF. In DNA form, the CDR3 reads TGCGCCAGCAGCTTGGAGGCGGGAGAACGGTACGAGCAGTACTTC.

The rearrangement uses TRBV30 and TRBJ1-2; 8 bases line up with TRBD1. The CDR3 is 12 amino acids. Looked up from germline, CDR1 is GTSNPN and CDR2 is SVGIG (reference sequence). Written as DNA, the CDR3 is TGTCCAGAGACAGGGGTCGGCTATGGCTACACCTTC. Translation gives CPETGVGYGYTF.

This clone has only a few counts. This chain links TRBV5-1 with TRBJ1-2; 11 bases map to TRBD1. Germline CDR1 and CDR2: SGHRS and YFSETQ. V shed 3 bases and J 5 bases; nucleotides not matched to a gene: 3. The CDR3 runs to 14 residues. The DNA for the CDR3 is TGCGCCAGCAGCTCAGGGGACAGGGGGTATGGCTACACCTTC. Protein: CASSSGDRGYGYTF.

The chain joins TRBV7-8 to TRBJ2-1; D perhaps matches TRBD2 (5 bases). The germline V gene encodes CDR1 SGHVS and CDR2 FQNEAQ. The CDR3 covers 14 residues. Deletions cut 3 bases from V and 12 bases from J, with 18 bases between. The DNA for the CDR3 is TGTGCCAGCAGCTTTTCCCCCTGGGAGTCACCGCAGTTCTTC. Translating gives CASSFSPWESPQFF.

Of note for this clone: Other DNA sequences in this sample translate to the same CDR3. The chain employs TRBV29-1 and TRBJ2-7; D perhaps matches TRBD1 (5 bases). The CDR3 runs to 12 residues. V was pared by 6 bases and J by 5 bases, with 14 bases between. Germline V gene data show CDR1 as SQVTM and CDR2 as ANQGSEA. The DNA for the CDR3 is TGCAGCGTCGCCAGGGTTGGCGACGAGCAGTACTTC. Translated: CSVARVGDEQYF.

The V and J genes are TRBV4-2 and TRBJ1-1, with a tentative D call TRBD1 (6 bases). The CDR3 consists of 16 residues. The germline V gene has CDR1 LGHNA and CDR2 YNFKEQ. The V and J ends lost 8 bases and 4 bases respectively, with 23 bases between them. In DNA, the CDR3 is TGTGCCAGCCCTGACCCGGGACACACGGATTGCACTGAAGCTTTCTTT. Protein: CASPDPGHTDCTEAFF.

This rearrangement joins TRBV14 to TRBJ2-1, with TRBD2 identical over 7 bases. The CDR3 spans 16 residues. Per germline, CDR1 SGHDN and CDR2 FVKESK. V shed 5 bases, J shed 0 bases, and the junction held 7 bases outside the gene matches. The DNA of the CDR3 is TGTGCCAGCAGCTCGGGGGGAGTCAGCTCCTACAATGAGCAGTTCTTC. Translation: CASSSGGVSSYNEQFF.

A note on this clone: Different DNA sequences within this sample yield the same CDR3. This chain uses TRBV11-2 with TRBJ2-1, with D tentatively TRBD1 (5 bases). CDR3 length: 13 amino acids. Trimming took 1 base from V and 8 from J, leaving 9 bases between them. Germline V gene lookup returns CDR1 SGHAT and CDR2 FQNNGV. The CDR3 sequence is CASSLAGADEQFF. CDR3 DNA: TGTGCCAGCAGCTTAGCTGGGGCGGATGAGCAGTTCTTC.

The chain carries TRBV27 and TRBJ1-6; 9 nucleotides agree with TRBD1. There are 13 residues in the CDR3. V lost 5 bases to trimming and J lost 7 bases; unmatched junction nucleotides: 0. The germline V gene has CDR1 MNHEY and CDR2 SMNVEV (reference sequence). The CDR3 is CASSGQGNSPLHF. The DNA for the CDR3 is TGTGCCAGCAGTGGACAGGGGAATTCACCCCTCCACTTT.

This clone was observed a handful of times. The chain joins TRBV30 to TRBJ2-3, with D maybe TRBD2 (5 bases). Germline values: CDR1 GTSNPN, CDR2 SVGIG (reference sequence). The length of the CDR3 is 12 residues. The V gene lost 1 base and the J gene lost 13 bases, with 15 bases spanning the gap. The CDR3 DNA reads TGTGCCTGGAGTGAAGGGCCCCCGCGGGAGTATTTT. Amino acid sequence: CAWSEGPPREYF. The entire variable domain, with the rest obtained from reference TRBV30 and TRBJ2-3, is as follows: SQTIHQWPATLVQPVGSPLSLECTVEGTSNPNLYWYRQAAGRGLQLLFYSVGIGQISSEVPQNLSASRPQDRQFILSSKKLLLSDSGFYLCAWSEGPPREYFGPGTRLTVL.

The chain recombines TRBV14 with TRBJ1-4; no clear D gene. The CDR3 is 13 amino acids. The ends were cut back, 6 bases at V and 3 bases at J, with 8 bases in the middle. Germline values: CDR1 SGHDN, CDR2 FVKESK. CDR3 coding DNA: TGTGCCAGCAGGAAAGCGCCTAATGAAAAACTGTTTTTT. The encoded protein is CASRKAPNEKLFF.

The chain employs TRBV5-1 and TRBJ2-1, with D perhaps TRBD1 (5 bases). CDR3 length equals 17 residues. V was trimmed by 0 bases and J by 4 bases, leaving 17 bases between them. Per germline, CDR1 SGHRS and CDR2 YFSETQ. The CDR3 region is CASSLVGAQGSYNEQFF. CDR3 coding DNA: TGCGCCAGCAGCTTGGTTGGGGCGCAAGGTTCATACAATGAGCAGTTCTTC.

The sample holds a few counts of this clone. This sequence joins TRBV5-1 and TRBJ1-1, with a possible D match to TRBD1 (6 bases). Germline CDR1 reads SGHRS; CDR2 reads YFSETQ. The V end lost 1 base, the J end lost 1 base, and 17 bases lay between the germline ends. CDR3 length equals 17 residues. The CDR3 loop reads CASSLTLLGQRNTEAFF. The CDR3 coding sequence is TGCGCCAGCAGCTTGACTTTGCTAGGACAGAGGAACACTGAAGCTTTCTTT.

The table lists this clone with a few counts. The chain employs TRBV19 and TRBJ2-3; tentative D call: TRBD1 (6 bases). Germline values: CDR1 LNHDA, CDR2 SQIVND (reference sequence). This CDR3 comprises 13 residues. The V and J ends lost 4 bases and 8 bases respectively, with 13 bases between them. CDR3 sequence: CASSTRQESTQYF. DNA for the CDR3: TGTGCCAGTAGTACGAGACAGGAGTCTACGCAGTATTTT.

V and J are TRBV30 and TRBJ2-3; TRBD1 matches 8 bases. Germline assignment: CDR1 GTSNPN and CDR2 SVGIG (reference sequence). Trimming cost V 2 bases and J 0 bases; bases outside gene matches: 4. CDR3 length equals 15 residues. The CDR3 loop reads CAWSRTGWSTDTQYF. CDR3 coding DNA: TGTGCCTGGAGTCGGACAGGGTGGAGCACAGATACGCAGTATTTT.

This clone was detected a few times. The chain links TRBV29-1 to TRBJ2-1, with TRBD2 matching over 7 bases. The CDR3 consists of 14 residues. Germline V gene lookup returns CDR1 SQVTM and CDR2 ANQGSEA. The ends lost 4 bases at V and 4 bases at J; junction bases unmatched: 7. CDR3 region: CSVGPPSGYNEQFF. CDR3 sequence (DNA): TGCAGCGTTGGGCCGCCTAGCGGATACAATGAGCAGTTCTTC.

This clone was recorded a few times. This chain links TRBV29-1 with TRBJ2-2, with TRBD2 matching over 8 bases. The V gene end was trimmed by 5 bases and the J gene end by 0 bases; junction bases not matched to a gene: 2. The germline CDR1 and CDR2 sequences are SQVTM and ANQGSEA. This CDR3 is built from 14 residues. CDR3 DNA sequence: TGCAGCGTTTCCGGGGGGGCGAACACCGGGGAGCTGTTTTTT. Translated: CSVSGGANTGELFF.

The gene calls are TRBV9 and TRBJ1-1; perhaps TRBD1 as D (5 bases). CDR3 length: 16 amino acids. The V end lost 0 bases, the J end lost 4 bases, and 16 bases lay between the germline ends. Germline loops: CDR1 SGDLS, CDR2 YYNGEE. CDR3 nucleotide sequence: TGTGCCAGCAGCGTAGCTGGCAAACCGGGGGGCACTGAAGCTTTCTTT. This sequence encodes CASSVAGKPGGTEAFF.

This chain links TRBV4-3 with TRBJ1-3, with D perhaps TRBD1 (6 bases). V was pared by 2 bases and J by 4 bases, with 12 bases between. The CDR3 loop spans 15 amino acids. The germline CDR1 and CDR2 sequences are LGHNA and YSLEER. CDR3 sequence reads: CASSQTTGYGNTIYF. CDR3 in DNA: TGCGCCAGCAGCCAAACCACAGGGTACGGAAACACCATATATTTT.

The CDR3 region is CASSPIIFGIGQGGHEQYF. The CDR3 bases are TGTGCCAGCAGTCCCATTATCTTCGGAATCGGACAGGGAGGCCACGAGCAGTACTTC. The chain recombines TRBV2 with TRBJ2-7, with TRBD1 matching over 8 bases. The germline V gene has CDR1 SNHLY and CDR2 FYNNEI. V was pared by 5 bases and J by 5 bases, with 23 bases of the junction left unmatched. This CDR3 region has 19 residues.